The 25 T cell receptor beta chains in this list originate from one sample, sequenced in a study of blood T cell repertoires in COVID-19. Sequencing was performed with immunoSEQ multiplex PCR; in TCRdb, only in-frame clones are kept and a portion is missing. The data contain some 240,000 clones, about 80% of them seen just once; the ten biggest clones take up roughly 10%. Sequencing was carried out using peripheral blood. Every receptor here comes from an elderly woman with acute or convalescent COVID-19.

The chain links TRBV27 to TRBJ2-2; 7 nucleotides match TRBD1. The CDR3 runs 14 residues. The V segment lost 5 bases and the J segment 3 bases; nucleotides outside the gene matches: 3. Per germline, CDR1 MNHEY and CDR2 SMNVEV (reference sequence). The CDR3 is CASSPDRHTGELFF. The CDR3 DNA reads TGTGCCAGCAGTCCGGACAGGCACACCGGGGAGCTGTTTTTT.

This rearrangement joins TRBV2 to TRBJ1-5; D may be TRBD1 (5 bases). V lost 3 bases and J 3 bases, leaving 18 bases between the germline ends. This CDR3 contains 17 residues. Germline loops: CDR1 SNHLY, CDR2 FYNNEI. CDR3 sequence reads: CASSDVFGQGYNQPQHF. In DNA, the CDR3 is TGTGCCAGCAGTGACGTTTTTGGGCAGGGCTACAATCAGCCCCAGCATTTT.

V gene TRBV11-2 combines with J gene TRBJ2-3; no clear D gene. CDR3 length equals 13 residues. The V gene lost 5 bases and the J gene lost 0 bases, with 6 bases spanning the gap. CDR1 is SGHAT, CDR2 FQNNGV, per germline. This chain's CDR3 is CASSVRSTDTQYF. The CDR3, as DNA: TGTGCCAGCAGCGTCCGTAGCACAGATACGCAGTATTTT. The complete variable domain, with remaining parts taken from reference TRBV11-2 and TRBJ2-3, reads EAGVAQSPRYKIIEKRQSVAFWCNPISGHATLYWYQQILGQGPKLLIQFQNNGVVDDSQLPKDRFSAERLKGVDSTLKIQPAKLEDSAVYLCASSVRSTDTQYFGPGTRLTVL.

The chain couples TRBV2 to TRBJ2-5; 7 nucleotides match TRBD1. The trim removed 8 bases at V and 10 bases at J, leaving 7 bases unmatched. CDR3 length equals 11 residues. Germline CDR1 and CDR2: SNHLY and FYNNEI. The CDR3 sequence is CASGTEVDQYF. The CDR3 DNA follows: TGTGCCAGCGGGACAGAGGTTGACCAGTACTTC.

The chain has TRBV3-1 (or the pseudogene TRBV3-2) and TRBJ1-1; D uncertain. V was pared by 1 base and J by 2 bases, with 11 bases between. There are 15 residues in the CDR3. Germline V gene sequence: CDR1 LGHDT, CDR2 YNNKEL (reference sequence). DNA of the CDR3: TGTGCCAGCAGCCAAGCCGGGAGACCTAACACTGAAGCTTTCTTT. As protein: CASSQAGRPNTEAFF.

The gene calls are TRBV19 and TRBJ1-3, with a tentative D call TRBD1 (5 bases). Germline V gene data show CDR1 as LNHDA and CDR2 as SQIVND (reference sequence). V was trimmed by 7 bases and J by 4 bases, leaving 26 bases between them. The CDR3 covers 18 residues. The CDR3 loop reads CASTTPLHRGTRGNTIYF. As DNA, the CDR3 is TGTGCCAGTACCACTCCGTTACATCGGGGGACGAGAGGAAACACCATATATTTT.

This chain uses TRBV3-1 (or the pseudogene TRBV3-2) with TRBJ1-6; no clear D gene. Germline V gene sequence: CDR1 LGHDT, CDR2 YNNKEL (reference sequence). Trimming removed 0 bases from V and 10 bases from J, with 13 bases in between. This CDR3 is built from 15 residues. Here the CDR3 DNA reads TGTGCCAGCAGCCAAGATGGAGGGTTAAAGTCACCCCTCCACTTT. Amino acid sequence: CASSQDGGLKSPLHF.

The chain employs TRBV3-1 (or the pseudogene TRBV3-2) and TRBJ1-4; 7 bases agree with TRBD1. With V trimmed by 5 bases and J by 8 bases, 2 bases remained unmatched. The length of the CDR3 is 12 residues. Germline CDR1 and CDR2: LGHDT and YNNKEL (reference sequence). The CDR3: CASSWTGEKLFF. CDR3 nucleotide sequence: TGTGCCAGCAGCTGGACAGGCGAAAAACTGTTTTTT.

The V gene is TRBV28, the J gene TRBJ2-4, with 11 bases aligning to TRBD1. Germline V gene sequence: CDR1 MDHEN, CDR2 SYDVKM. The CDR3 extends over 17 amino acids. J was trimmed by 1 base and V by 5 bases; bases with no gene match: 7. CDR3 amino acids: CASSPRTGGSAKNIQYF. As DNA, the CDR3 is TGTGCCAGCAGTCCCCGGACAGGGGGCAGTGCCAAAAACATTCAGTACTTC.

This clone was seen a single time. This sequence joins TRBV3-1 (or the pseudogene TRBV3-2) and TRBJ1-1; TRBD1 agrees at 9 bases. Germline V gene sequence: CDR1 LGHDT, CDR2 YNNKEL (reference sequence). The CDR3 covers 14 residues. The ends lost 8 bases at V and 4 bases at J; junction bases unmatched: 8. The CDR3 nucleotides read TGTGCCAGCTCTACAGGGGGCGCGGGCACTGAAGCTTTCTTT. It translates to CASSTGGAGTEAFF.

The chain employs TRBV3-1 (or the pseudogene TRBV3-2) and TRBJ2-3; 8 bases fit TRBD2. V gave up 3 bases and J gave up 4 bases; unmatched junction bases: 3. From germline, CDR1 is LGHDT and CDR2 YNNKEL (reference sequence). The CDR3 spans 14 residues. CDR3 DNA sequence: TGTGCCAGCAGCCAGTACGGGGGGGCAGATACGCAGTATTTT. This codes for CASSQYGGADTQYF.

This chain joins TRBV12-5 and TRBJ2-2; a possible D gene is TRBD1 (6 bases). The CDR3 totals 13 residues. Trimming removed 8 bases from V and 5 bases from J, with 12 bases in between. Germline V CDR1 and CDR2: LGHNT, FRNRAP. The DNA of the CDR3 is TGTGCTAGTACCAGGGGCAGTACCGGGGAGCTGTTTTTT. Its protein product is CASTRGSTGELFF. Complete variable domain (other parts from reference TRBV12-5 and TRBJ2-2): DARVTQTPRHKVTEMGQEVTMRCQPILGHNTVFWYRQTMMQGLELLAYFRNRAPLDDSGMPKDRFSAEMPDATLATLKIQPSEPRDSAVYFCASTRGSTGELFFGEGSRLTVL.

The chain links TRBV5-4 to TRBJ1-1, with D uncertain. Germline V lookup: CDR1 SGHNT, CDR2 YYREEE (reference sequence). The CDR3 covers 12 residues. V lost 7 bases, J lost 3 bases, and 10 bases lay in between. In DNA, the CDR3 is TGTGCCAGCGGTGGGCGGGACACTGAAGCTTTCTTT. Translated, it gives CASGGRDTEAFF.

This chain links TRBV3-1 (or the pseudogene TRBV3-2) with TRBJ1-2; D gene uncertain. The CDR3 is 14 residues long. The germline gives CDR1 LGHDT, CDR2 YNNKEL (reference sequence). Deletions cut 1 base from V and 10 bases from J, with 16 bases between. CDR3 in DNA: TGTGCCAGCAGCCAAGCTGTGACCGCCTGGGCCTACACCTTC. Its protein is CASSQAVTAWAYTF.

The chain links TRBV5-1 to TRBJ2-2; TRBD2 matches at 7 bases. The CDR3 sequence is 16 residues long. Germline CDR1 is SGHRS and CDR2 is YFSETQ. J lost 4 bases, V lost 0 bases, and 6 bases had no gene match. The chain's CDR3 is CASSLGGAGSTGELFF. CDR3 nucleotide sequence: TGCGCCAGCAGCTTGGGAGGAGCGGGGAGCACCGGGGAGCTGTTTTTT.

The sample holds a few counts of this clone. The chain employs TRBV5-6 and TRBJ2-2; tentative D call: TRBD1 (6 bases). Germline-derived CDR1 and CDR2 are SGHDT and YYEEEE. CDR3 length: 15 residues. Trimming took 0 bases from V and 6 from J, leaving 12 bases between them. The CDR3 nucleotides are TGTGCCAGCAGCTTGGCCCACAGGGTCGCCGGGGAGCTGTTTTTT. Translated, it gives CASSLAHRVAGELFF.

The chain is built from TRBV27 and TRBJ1-6, with TRBD1 matching 9 bases. Per the germline V gene, CDR1 is MNHEY and CDR2 is SMNVEV (reference sequence). The CDR3 totals 14 residues. V trimming: 6 bases; J trimming: 6 bases; junction bases outside the gene matches: 3. CDR3 sequence (DNA): TGTGCCAGCAGCCGGGGACAGGGTAATTCACCCCTCCACTTT. Translation: CASSRGQGNSPLHF.

The chain has TRBV13 and TRBJ1-5, with D maybe TRBD1 (6 bases). The CDR3 has 16 residues. Deletions cut 0 bases from V and 4 bases from J, with 13 bases between. Germline values: CDR1 PRHDT, CDR2 FYEKMQ (reference sequence). CDR3 DNA: TGTGCCAGCAGCTTAGGTGGGGGCCGTGCGAATCAGCCCCAGCATTTT. Residues: CASSLGGGRANQPQHF.

The chain uses TRBV2 and TRBJ2-7; D may be TRBD1 (6 bases). Per germline, CDR1 SNHLY and CDR2 FYNNEI. The CDR3 contains 14 residues. Trimming stripped 6 bases from V and 4 bases from J, with 16 bases between. Here the CDR3 DNA reads TGTGCCAGCAGAGACAGGCCCCAGAAATACGAGCAGTACTTC. It specifies CASRDRPQKYEQYF.

V gene TRBV28 combines with J gene TRBJ1-2; weak D call: TRBD1 (5 bases). The CDR3 length is 17 residues. Germline CDR1 and CDR2: MDHEN and SYDVKM. Trimming removed 3 bases from V and 5 bases from J, with 22 bases in between. CDR3 region: CASSFPGVRDGFYGYTF. The CDR3 nucleotides are TGTGCCAGCAGTTTCCCGGGGGTGCGGGACGGATTTTATGGCTACACCTTC.

The rearrangement uses TRBV6-2 or TRBV6-3 and TRBJ2-1; 8 nucleotides line up with TRBD2. The ends lost 6 bases at V and 7 bases at J; junction bases unmatched: 14. Germline-derived CDR1 and CDR2 are MNHEY and SVGEGT. The CDR3 runs to 16 residues. The CDR3 region has the DNA TGTGCCAGCAGCCATAAGGGGAGCGGGGGTTGGAATGAGCAGTTCTTC. Translated: CASSHKGSGGWNEQFF.

V is TRBV30 and J is TRBJ1-5, with D perhaps TRBD1 (5 bases). V shed 0 bases and J shed 7 bases, with 22 bases lying between them. CDR1 and CDR2 from the germline V gene are GTSNPN and SVGIG (reference sequence). The CDR3 runs to 17 residues. The CDR3 spells CAWSVRVLQALGQPQHF. For the CDR3, the DNA is TGTGCCTGGAGTGTAAGGGTATTACAGGCGTTAGGACAGCCCCAGCATTTT.

J is TRBJ2-1 and V is TRBV5-1; TRBD2 aligns across 13 bases. This CDR3 spans 15 amino acids. The trim removed 4 bases at V and 9 bases at J, leaving 7 bases unmatched. CDR1 and CDR2 from the germline V gene are SGHRS and YFSETQ. CDR3 bases: TGCGCCAGCAGCGCGACTAGCGGGGGGTCGGGTGAGCAGTTCTTC. The encoded protein is CASSATSGGSGEQFF.

The chain is built from TRBV7-9 and TRBJ1-4; D remains ambiguous. Per the germline V gene, CDR1 is SEHNR and CDR2 is FQNEAQ (reference sequence). V gave up 1 base and J gave up 8 bases, with 14 bases separating them. The CDR3 extends over 15 amino acids. As DNA, the CDR3 is TGTGCCAGCAGCTTAGGACGGGGTTTGTCCGAAAAACTGTTTTTT. Translating it yields CASSLGRGLSEKLFF.

This chain joins TRBV28 and TRBJ2-4; D remains ambiguous. Germline loops: CDR1 MDHEN, CDR2 SYDVKM. V was shortened by 6 bases and J by 8 bases, with 14 bases between the two germline ends. This CDR3 spans 13 amino acids. The CDR3 is CASRADGWDIQYF. CDR3 DNA sequence: TGTGCCAGCAGGGCCGACGGGTGGGACATTCAGTACTTC.